This is a list of T cell receptor beta chains from one sample in a study of T cell repertoires in cytomegalovirus infection. TCRdb ran MiXCR on the reads and lists one entry per CDR3 protein. The table shows around 210,000 distinct CDR3 sequences, with 6% to 8% occurring only once. Sequencing was done on a sample of PBMCs. The receptors come from a human donor in good health (CMV status not recorded). Some clones in this sample may be carry-over from other donors' samples. CDR3s include the opening cysteine and the closing phenylalanine or tryptophan. D genes are given only for firm matches. A clone size is listed for some rows: how often the clone was seen (once, few, many), or a class if it is expanded.

d_gene,v_gene,j_gene,abundance,CDR3nt,CDR3aa
TRBD1,TRBV2,TRBJ2-5,many,TGTGCCAGCAGTACCGTTGCAGGGGGCGGGTCACACATAGAGACCCAGTACTTC,CASSTVAGGGSHIETQYF
-,TRBV28,TRBJ2-1,-,TGTGCCAGCAGCCCCCCCGGCCGATACAATGAGCAGTTCTTC,CASSPPGRYNEQFF
-,TRBV12-3/TRBV12-4,TRBJ1-5,-,TGTGCCAGCAGTTTAGTGGGGGCAAGGGGGGGGCCCCAGCATTTT,CASSLVGARGGPQHF
TRBD2,TRBV5-1,TRBJ2-7,many,TGCGCCAGCAGCCCGGGACTAGCGGGACTCTACGAGCAGTACTTC,CASSPGLAGLYEQYF
-,TRBV7-2,TRBJ1-6,many,TGTGCCAGCAGCTTCCAGGGCTATTCACCCCTCCACTTT,CASSFQGYSPLHF
-,TRBV7-2,TRBJ2-1,many,TGTGCCAGCAGCTTAGCATTGGTTGAGCAGTTCTTC,CASSLALVEQFF
-,TRBV30,TRBJ2-3,many,TGTGCCTGGTCCCCTGCCACAGATACGCAGTATTTT,CAWSPATDTQYF
-,TRBV13,TRBJ2-5,many,TGTGCCAGCAGCCCTCGCAGGGGAGAGACCCAGTACTTC,CASSPRRGETQYF
-,TRBV6-2/TRBV6-3,TRBJ1-1,many,TGTGCCAGCAGCCGGAAGAGGGTAAACACTGAAGCTTTCTTT,CASSRKRVNTEAFF
-,TRBV20-1,TRBJ1-3,many,TGCAGTGCGGAACTAGCCTGGCTCCGCTCTGGAAACACCATATATTTT,CSAELAWLRSGNTIYF
-,TRBV4-3,TRBJ2-6,-,TGCGCCAGCAGCCAATCACAGGCTGGGGCCAACGTCCTGACTTTC,CASSQSQAGANVLTF
-,TRBV7-2,TRBJ1-2,many,TGTGCCAGCAGCCTTCCTAGCTTGGATGGCTACACCTTC,CASSLPSLDGYTF
TRBD2,TRBV2,TRBJ2-5,many,TGTGCCAGCAGCGAGTTGAGCGGGGGGGCTGAGGAGACCCAGTACTTC,CASSELSGGAEETQYF
-,TRBV5-1,TRBJ1-2,many,TGCGCCAGCAGCCCTTTCACAGGGAACTATGGCTACACCTTC,CASSPFTGNYGYTF
-,TRBV2,TRBJ2-2,many,TGTGCCAGCTCTATCTACGGGGGACCCAACACCGGGGAGCTGTTTTTT,CASSIYGGPNTGELFF
-,TRBV7-2,TRBJ2-2,many,TGTGCCAGCATTTCCGTGGGGGGGGGCTACGGTAGCGGGGAGCTGTTTTTT,CASISVGGGYGSGELFF
TRBD2,TRBV20-1,TRBJ2-3,few,TGCAGTGTCTCACGGGAGGGGGGCCCCGACACAGATACGCAGTATTTT,CSVSREGGPDTDTQYF
-,TRBV29-1,TRBJ2-3,many,TGCAGCGTTGAAGTTCAGGGATGGGATACGCAGTATTTT,CSVEVQGWDTQYF
TRBD1,TRBV5-6,TRBJ1-5,few,TGTGCCAGCAGCCGTAAACAGGGGGCGAGCAATCAGCCCCAGCATTTT,CASSRKQGASNQPQHF
TRBD2,TRBV7-9,TRBJ2-7,many,TGTGCCAGCAGCTCAACTAGCGGCACCTACGAGCAGTACTTC,CASSSTSGTYEQYF